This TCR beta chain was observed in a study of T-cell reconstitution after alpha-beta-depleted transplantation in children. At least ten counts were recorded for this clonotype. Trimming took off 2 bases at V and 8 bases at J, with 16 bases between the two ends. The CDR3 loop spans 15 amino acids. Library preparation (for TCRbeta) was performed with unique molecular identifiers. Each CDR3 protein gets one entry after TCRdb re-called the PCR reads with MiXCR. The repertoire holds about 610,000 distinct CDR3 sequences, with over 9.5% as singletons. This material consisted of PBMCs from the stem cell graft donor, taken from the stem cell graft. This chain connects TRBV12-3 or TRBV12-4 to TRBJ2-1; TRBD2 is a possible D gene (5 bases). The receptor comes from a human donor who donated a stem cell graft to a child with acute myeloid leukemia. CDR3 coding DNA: TGTGCCAGCAGTTTAATGGCTAGCCTGAACCATGAGCAGTTCTTC. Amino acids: CASSLMASLNHEQFF.